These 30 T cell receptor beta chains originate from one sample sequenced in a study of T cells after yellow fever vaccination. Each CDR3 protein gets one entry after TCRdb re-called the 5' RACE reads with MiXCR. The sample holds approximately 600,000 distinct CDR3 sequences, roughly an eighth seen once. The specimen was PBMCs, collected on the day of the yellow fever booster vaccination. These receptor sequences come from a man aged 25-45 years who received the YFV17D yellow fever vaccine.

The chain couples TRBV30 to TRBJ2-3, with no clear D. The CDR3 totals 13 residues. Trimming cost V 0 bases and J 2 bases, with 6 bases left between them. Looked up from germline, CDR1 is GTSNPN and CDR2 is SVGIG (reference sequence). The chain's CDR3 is CAWSVLDTDTQYF. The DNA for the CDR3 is TGTGCCTGGAGTGTACTGGACACAGATACGCAGTATTTT.

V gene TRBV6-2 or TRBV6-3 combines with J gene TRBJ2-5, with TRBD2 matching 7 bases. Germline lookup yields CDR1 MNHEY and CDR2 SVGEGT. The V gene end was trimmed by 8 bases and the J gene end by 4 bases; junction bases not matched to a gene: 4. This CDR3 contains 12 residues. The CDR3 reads CASGTSAETQYF. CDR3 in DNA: TGTGCCAGCGGAACTAGCGCAGAGACCCAGTACTTC.

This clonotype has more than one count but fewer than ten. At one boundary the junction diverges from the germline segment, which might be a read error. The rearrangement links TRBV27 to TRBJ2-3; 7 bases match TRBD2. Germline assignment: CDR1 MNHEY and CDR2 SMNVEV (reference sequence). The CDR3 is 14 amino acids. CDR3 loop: CASSLMTSRDTQYF. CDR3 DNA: TGTGCCAGCAGTTTAATGACTAGCAGAGATACGCAGTATTTT.

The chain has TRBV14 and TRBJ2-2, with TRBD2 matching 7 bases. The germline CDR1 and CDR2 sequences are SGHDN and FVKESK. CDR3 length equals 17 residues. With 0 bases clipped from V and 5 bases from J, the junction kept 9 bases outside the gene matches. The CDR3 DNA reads TGTGCCAGCAGCCAAGAATGGAGCGGGGACGTGACCGGGGAGCTGTTTTTT. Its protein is CASSQEWSGDVTGELFF.

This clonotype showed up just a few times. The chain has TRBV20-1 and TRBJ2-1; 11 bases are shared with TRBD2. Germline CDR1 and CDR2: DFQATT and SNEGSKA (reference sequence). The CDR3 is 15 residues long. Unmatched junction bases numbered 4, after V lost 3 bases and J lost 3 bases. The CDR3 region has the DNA TGCAGTGCTAGCCCTGGGACTAGCGGCTACAATGAGCAGTTCTTC. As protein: CSASPGTSGYNEQFF.

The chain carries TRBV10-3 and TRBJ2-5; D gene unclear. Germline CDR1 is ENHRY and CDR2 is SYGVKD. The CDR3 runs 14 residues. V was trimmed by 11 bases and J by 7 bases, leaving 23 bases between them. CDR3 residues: CAATDPGSTGTQYF. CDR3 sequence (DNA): TGTGCCGCCACGGATCCCGGTTCTACGGGGACCCAGTACTTC.

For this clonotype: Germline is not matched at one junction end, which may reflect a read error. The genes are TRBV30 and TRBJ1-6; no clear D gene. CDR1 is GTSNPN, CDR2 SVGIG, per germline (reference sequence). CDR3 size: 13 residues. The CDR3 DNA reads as TGCTCCGCGAAAGCTTTTACTAATTCACCCCTCCACTTT. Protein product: CSAKAFTNSPLHF.

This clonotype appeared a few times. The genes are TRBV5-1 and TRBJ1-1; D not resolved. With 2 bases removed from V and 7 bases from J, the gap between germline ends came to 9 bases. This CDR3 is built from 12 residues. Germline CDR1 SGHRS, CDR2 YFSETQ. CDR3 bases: TGCGCCAGCAGCTTTAAGGACGGTGAAGCTTTCTTT. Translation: CASSFKDGEAFF.

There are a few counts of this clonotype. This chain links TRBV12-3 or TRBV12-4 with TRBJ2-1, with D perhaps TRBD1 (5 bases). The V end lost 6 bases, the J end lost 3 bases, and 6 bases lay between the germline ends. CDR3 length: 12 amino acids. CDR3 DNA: TGTGCCAGCAGAACAGGCTACAATGAGCAGTTCTTC. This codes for CASRTGYNEQFF.

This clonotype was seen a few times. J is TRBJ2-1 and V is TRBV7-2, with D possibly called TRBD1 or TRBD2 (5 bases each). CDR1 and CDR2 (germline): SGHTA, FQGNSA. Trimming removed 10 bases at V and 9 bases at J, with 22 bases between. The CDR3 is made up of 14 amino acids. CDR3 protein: CATRVPNRDREQFF. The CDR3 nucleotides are TGTGCCACCCGAGTCCCAAACCGGGACCGTGAGCAGTTCTTC.

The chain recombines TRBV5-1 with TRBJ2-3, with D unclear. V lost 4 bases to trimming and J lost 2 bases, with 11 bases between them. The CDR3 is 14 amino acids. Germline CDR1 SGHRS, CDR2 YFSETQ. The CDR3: CASSREQFTDTQYF. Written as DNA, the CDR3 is TGCGCCAGCAGCCGAGAACAGTTCACAGATACGCAGTATTTT.

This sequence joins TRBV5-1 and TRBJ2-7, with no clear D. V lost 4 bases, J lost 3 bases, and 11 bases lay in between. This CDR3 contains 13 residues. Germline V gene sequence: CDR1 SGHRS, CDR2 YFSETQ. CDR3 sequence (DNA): TGCGCCAGCAGCCTAGACGTGGGCTACGAGCAGTACTTC. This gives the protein CASSLDVGYEQYF.

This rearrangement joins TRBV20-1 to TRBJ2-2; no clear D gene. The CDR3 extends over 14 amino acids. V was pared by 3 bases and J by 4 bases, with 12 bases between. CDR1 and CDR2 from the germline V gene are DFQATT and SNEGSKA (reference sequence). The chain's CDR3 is CSARVRGSTGELFF. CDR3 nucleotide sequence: TGCAGTGCTAGGGTTCGCGGCTCCACCGGGGAGCTGTTTTTT.

The CDR3 DNA is TGTGCCAGCAGCCAAGATCTTAGGGCCCTCTACAATGAGCAGTTCTTC. As protein: CASSQDLRALYNEQFF. The chain links TRBV14 to TRBJ2-1; D not resolved. Trimming cost V 0 bases and J 3 bases, with 12 bases left between them. Germline V gives CDR1 SGHDN, CDR2 FVKESK. The CDR3 runs 16 residues.

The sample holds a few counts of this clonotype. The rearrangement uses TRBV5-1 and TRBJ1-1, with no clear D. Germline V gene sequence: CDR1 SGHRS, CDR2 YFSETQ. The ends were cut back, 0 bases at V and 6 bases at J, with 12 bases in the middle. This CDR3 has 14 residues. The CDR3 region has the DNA TGCGCCAGCAGCTTGGAACAGAATATCGCTGAAGCTTTCTTT. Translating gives CASSLEQNIAEAFF. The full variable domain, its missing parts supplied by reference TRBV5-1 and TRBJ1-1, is KAGVTQTPRYLIKTRGQQVTLSCSPISGHRSVSWYQQTPGQGLQFLFEYFSETQRNKGNFPGRFSGRQFSNSRSEMNVSTLELGDSALYLCASSLEQNIAEAFFGQGTRLTVV.

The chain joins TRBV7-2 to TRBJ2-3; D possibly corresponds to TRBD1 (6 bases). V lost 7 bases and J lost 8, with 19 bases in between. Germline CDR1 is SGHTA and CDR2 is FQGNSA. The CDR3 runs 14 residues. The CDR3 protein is CASIEGQGTGTQYF. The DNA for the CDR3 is TGTGCCAGCATCGAGGGTCAGGGGACGGGTACGCAGTATTTT.

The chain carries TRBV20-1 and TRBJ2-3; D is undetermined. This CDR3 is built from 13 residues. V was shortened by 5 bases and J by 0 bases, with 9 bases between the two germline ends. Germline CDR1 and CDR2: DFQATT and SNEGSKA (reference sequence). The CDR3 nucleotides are TGCAGTGCTGGCGTGGGGAGCACAGATACGCAGTATTTT. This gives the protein CSAGVGSTDTQYF.

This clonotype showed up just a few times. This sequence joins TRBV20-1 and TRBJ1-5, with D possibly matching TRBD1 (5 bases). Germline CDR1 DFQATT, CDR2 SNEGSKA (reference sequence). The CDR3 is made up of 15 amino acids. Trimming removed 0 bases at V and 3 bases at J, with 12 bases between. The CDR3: CSAREGGGNNQPQHF. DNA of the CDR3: TGCAGTGCTAGAGAGGGGGGGGGAAACAATCAGCCCCAGCATTTT.

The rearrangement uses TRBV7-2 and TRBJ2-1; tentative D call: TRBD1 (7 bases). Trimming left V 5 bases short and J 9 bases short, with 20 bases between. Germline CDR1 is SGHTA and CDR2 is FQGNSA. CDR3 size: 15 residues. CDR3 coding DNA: TGTGCCAGCAGCAAAGGAGGGGGCGCGTCCACTGAGCAGTTCTTC. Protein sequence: CASSKGGGASTEQFF.

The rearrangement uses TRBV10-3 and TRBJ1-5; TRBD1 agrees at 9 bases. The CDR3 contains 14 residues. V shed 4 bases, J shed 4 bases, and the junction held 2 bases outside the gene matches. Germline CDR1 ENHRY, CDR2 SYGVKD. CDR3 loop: CAISVGTGNQPQHF. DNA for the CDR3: TGTGCCATCAGTGTGGGGACAGGGAATCAGCCCCAGCATTTT.

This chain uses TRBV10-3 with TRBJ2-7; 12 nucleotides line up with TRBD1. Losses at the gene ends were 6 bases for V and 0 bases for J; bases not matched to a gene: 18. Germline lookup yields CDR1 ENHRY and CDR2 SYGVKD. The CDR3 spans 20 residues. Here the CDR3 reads CAISASPGTGGISHSYEQYF. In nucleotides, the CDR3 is TGTGCCATCAGCGCCAGTCCCGGGACAGGGGGCATCAGCCACTCCTACGAGCAGTACTTC.

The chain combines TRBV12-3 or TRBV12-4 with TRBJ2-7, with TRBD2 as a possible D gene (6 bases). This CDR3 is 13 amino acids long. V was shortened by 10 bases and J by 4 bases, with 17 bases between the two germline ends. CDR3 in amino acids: CANSRGGLYEQYF. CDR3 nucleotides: TGTGCCAACAGCCGGGGAGGTCTATACGAGCAGTACTTC.

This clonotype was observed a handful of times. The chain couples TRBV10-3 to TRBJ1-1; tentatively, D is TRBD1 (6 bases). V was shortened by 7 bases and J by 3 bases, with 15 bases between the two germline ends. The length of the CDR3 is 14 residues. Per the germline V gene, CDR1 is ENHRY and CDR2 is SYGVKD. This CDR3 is CAITGGAGDTEAFF. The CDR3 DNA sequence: TGTGCCATCACTGGGGGGGCAGGGGACACTGAAGCTTTCTTT.

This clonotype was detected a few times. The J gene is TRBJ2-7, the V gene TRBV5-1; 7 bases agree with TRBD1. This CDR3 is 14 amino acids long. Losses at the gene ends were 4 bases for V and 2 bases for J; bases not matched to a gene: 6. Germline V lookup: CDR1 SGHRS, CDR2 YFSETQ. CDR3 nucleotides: TGCGCCAGCAGCAAAGGACAGGAGACCTACGAGCAGTACTTC. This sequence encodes CASSKGQETYEQYF. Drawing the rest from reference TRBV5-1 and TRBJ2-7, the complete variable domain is KAGVTQTPRYLIKTRGQQVTLSCSPISGHRSVSWYQQTPGQGLQFLFEYFSETQRNKGNFPGRFSGRQFSNSRSEMNVSTLELGDSALYLCASSKGQETYEQYFGPGTRLTVT.

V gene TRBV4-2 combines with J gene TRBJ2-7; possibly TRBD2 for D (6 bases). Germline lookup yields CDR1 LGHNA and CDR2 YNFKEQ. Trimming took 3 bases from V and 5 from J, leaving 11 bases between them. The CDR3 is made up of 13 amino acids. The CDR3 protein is CASSHELADEQYF. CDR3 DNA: TGTGCCAGCAGCCACGAACTAGCAGACGAGCAGTACTTC.

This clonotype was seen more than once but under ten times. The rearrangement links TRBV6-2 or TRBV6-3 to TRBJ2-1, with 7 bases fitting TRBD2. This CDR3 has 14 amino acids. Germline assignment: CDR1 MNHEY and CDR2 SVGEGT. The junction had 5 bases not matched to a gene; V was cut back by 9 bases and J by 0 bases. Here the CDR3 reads CASTLANSYNEQFF. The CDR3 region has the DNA TGTGCCAGTACACTAGCGAACTCCTACAATGAGCAGTTCTTC.

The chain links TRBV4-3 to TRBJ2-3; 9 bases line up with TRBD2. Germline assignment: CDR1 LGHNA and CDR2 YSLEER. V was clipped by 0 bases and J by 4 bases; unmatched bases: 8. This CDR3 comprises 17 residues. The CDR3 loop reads CASSQDRAGGPADTQYF. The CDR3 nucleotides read TGCGCCAGCAGCCAAGATCGGGCGGGAGGGCCAGCAGATACGCAGTATTTT.

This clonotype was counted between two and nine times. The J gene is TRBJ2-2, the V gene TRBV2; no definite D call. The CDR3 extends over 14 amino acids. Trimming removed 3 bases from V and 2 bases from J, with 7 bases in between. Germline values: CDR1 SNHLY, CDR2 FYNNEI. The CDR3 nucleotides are TGTGCCAGCAGTGATTGGAGAAACACCGGGGAGCTGTTTTTT. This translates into CASSDWRNTGELFF.

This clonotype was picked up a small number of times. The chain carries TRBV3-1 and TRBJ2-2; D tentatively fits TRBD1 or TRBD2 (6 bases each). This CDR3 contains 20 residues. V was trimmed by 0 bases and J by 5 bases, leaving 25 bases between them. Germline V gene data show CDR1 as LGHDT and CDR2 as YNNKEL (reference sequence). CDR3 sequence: CASSQDSVEGGGRKTGELFF. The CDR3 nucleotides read TGTGCCAGCAGCCAAGATAGCGTGGAAGGAGGGGGGCGGAAGACCGGGGAGCTGTTTTTT.

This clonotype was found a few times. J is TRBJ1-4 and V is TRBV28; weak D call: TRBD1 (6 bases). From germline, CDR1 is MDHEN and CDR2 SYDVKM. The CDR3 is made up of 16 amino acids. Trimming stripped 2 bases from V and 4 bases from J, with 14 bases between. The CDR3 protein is CASSLPLTGSNEKLFF. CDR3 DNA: TGTGCCAGCAGTTTACCCCTGACAGGCAGTAATGAAAAACTGTTTTTT.